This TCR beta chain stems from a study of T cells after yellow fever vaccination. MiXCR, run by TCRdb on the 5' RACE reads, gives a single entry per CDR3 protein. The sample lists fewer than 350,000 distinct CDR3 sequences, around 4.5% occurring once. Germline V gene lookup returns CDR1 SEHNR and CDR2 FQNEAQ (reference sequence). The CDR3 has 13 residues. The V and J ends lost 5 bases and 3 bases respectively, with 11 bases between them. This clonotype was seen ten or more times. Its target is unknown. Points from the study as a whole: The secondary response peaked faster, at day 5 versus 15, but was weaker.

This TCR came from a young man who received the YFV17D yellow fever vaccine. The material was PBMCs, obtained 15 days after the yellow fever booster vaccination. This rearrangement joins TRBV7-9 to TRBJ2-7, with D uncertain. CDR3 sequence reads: CASSPSGDYEQYF. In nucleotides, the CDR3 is TGTGCCAGCAGCCCAAGTGGAGACTACGAGCAGTACTTC.